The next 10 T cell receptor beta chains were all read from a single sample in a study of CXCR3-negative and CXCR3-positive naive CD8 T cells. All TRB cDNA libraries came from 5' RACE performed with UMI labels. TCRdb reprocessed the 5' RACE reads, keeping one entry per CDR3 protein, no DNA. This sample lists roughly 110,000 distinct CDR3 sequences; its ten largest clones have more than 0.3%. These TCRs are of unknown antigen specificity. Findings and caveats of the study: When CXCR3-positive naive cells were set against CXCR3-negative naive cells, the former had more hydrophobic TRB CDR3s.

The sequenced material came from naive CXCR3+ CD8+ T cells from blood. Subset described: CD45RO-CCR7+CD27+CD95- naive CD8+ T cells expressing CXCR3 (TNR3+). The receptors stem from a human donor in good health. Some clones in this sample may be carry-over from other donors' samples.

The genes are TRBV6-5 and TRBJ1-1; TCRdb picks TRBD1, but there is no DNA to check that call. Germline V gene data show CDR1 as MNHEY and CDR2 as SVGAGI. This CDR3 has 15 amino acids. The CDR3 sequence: CASSYSADSYTEAFF.

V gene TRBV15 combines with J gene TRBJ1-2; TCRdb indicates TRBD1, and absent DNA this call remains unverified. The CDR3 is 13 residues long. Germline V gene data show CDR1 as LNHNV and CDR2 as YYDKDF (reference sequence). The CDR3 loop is CATRVTGEEGYTF.

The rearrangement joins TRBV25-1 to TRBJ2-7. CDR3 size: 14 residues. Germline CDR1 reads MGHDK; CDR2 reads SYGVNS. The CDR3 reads CASSEADRSYEQHF.

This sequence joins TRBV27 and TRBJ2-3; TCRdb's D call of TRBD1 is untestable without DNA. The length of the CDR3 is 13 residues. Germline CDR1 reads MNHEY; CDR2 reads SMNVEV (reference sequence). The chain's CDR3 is CASSYTGLDTQYF.

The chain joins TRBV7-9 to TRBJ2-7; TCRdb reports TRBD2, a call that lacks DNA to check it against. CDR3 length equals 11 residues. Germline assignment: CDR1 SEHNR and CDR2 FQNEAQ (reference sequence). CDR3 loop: CASIGPSEQYF.

The CDR3 protein is CASSQVVTTNTGELFF. The rearrangement uses TRBV3-1 and TRBJ2-2. Germline V gene sequence: CDR1 LGHDT, CDR2 YNNKEL (reference sequence). The CDR3 is 16 amino acids.

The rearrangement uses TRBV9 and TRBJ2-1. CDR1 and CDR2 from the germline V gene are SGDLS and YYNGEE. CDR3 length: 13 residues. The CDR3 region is CASSVDPYNEQFF.

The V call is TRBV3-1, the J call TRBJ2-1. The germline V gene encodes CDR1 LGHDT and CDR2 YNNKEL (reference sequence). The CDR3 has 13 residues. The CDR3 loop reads CASSQDFYNEQFF.

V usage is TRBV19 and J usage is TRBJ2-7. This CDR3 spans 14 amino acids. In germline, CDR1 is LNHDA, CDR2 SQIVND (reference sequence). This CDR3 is CASSQQDVSYEQYF.

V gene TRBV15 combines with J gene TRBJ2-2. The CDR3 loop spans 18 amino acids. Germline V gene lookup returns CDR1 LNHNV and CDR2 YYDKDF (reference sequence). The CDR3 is CATSRDGSRYDFTGELFF.